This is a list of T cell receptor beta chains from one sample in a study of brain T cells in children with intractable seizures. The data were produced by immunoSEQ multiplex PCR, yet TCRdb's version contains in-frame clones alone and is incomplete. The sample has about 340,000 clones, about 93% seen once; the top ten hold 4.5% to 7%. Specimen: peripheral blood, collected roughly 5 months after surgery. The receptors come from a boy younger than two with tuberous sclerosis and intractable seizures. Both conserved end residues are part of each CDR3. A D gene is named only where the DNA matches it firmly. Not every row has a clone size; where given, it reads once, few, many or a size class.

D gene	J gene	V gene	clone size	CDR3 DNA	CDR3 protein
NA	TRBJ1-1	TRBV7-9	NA	TGTGCCAGCAGCTGGACAAACACTGAAGCTTTCTTT	CASSWTNTEAFF
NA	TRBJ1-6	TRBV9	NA	TGTGCCAGCAGCGTAGAGGATTATAATTCACCCCTCCACTTT	CASSVEDYNSPLHF
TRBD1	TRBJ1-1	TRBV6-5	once	TGTGCCAGCTCAACTGGGACAGGGGTCACTGAAGCTTTCTTT	CASSTGTGVTEAFF
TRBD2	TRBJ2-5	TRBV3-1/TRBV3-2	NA	TGTGCCAGCAGCCTAGGACTAGCGGGAGGAGAGACCCAGTACTTC	CASSLGLAGGETQYF
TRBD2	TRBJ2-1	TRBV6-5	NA	TGTGCCAGCAACGAAGGACTAGCTGGTGGGGAGCAGTTCTTC	CASNEGLAGGEQFF
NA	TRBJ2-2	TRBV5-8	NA	TGTGCCAGCAGCCCCCGAGCGGTTTTGACCGGGGAGCTGTTTTTT	CASSPRAVLTGELFF
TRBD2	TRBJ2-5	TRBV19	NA	TGTGCCAGTAGTACCGGGACTAGATTTGGCCAAGAGACCCAGTACTTC	CASSTGTRFGQETQYF
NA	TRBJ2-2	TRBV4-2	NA	TGTGCCAGCAGCCGCCAATACAATGGCGGTACGAACACCGGGGAGCTGTTTTTT	CASSRQYNGGTNTGELFF
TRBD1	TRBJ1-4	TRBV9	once	TGTGCCAGCAACAGGGCCGGGACAGGTAATGAAAAACTGTTTTTT	CASNRAGTGNEKLFF
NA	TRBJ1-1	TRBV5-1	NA	TGCGCCAGCAGCTGGGGGCACCAGGGCACTGAAGCTTTCTTT	CASSWGHQGTEAFF
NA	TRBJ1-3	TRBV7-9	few	TGTGCCAGCAGCTCGAGCCCTAGAGGGACTGGAAACACCATATATTTT	CASSSSPRGTGNTIYF
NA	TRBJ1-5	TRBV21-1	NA	TGTGCCAGCAGCAAAGCAGGGGGCAGCAATCAGCCCCAGCATTTT	CASSKAGGSNQPQHF
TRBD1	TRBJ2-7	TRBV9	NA	TGTGCCAGCAGCGTCGGACAGGGGAAGGGCGCCGAGCAGTACTTC	CASSVGQGKGAEQYF
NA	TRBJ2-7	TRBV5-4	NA	TGTGCCAGCAGCTTGAACACGGGAAACACCTACGAGCAGTACTTC	CASSLNTGNTYEQYF
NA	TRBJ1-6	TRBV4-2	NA	TGTGCCAGCAGCCAACTGAGGGTCGAACATAATTCACCCCTCCACTTT	CASSQLRVEHNSPLHF
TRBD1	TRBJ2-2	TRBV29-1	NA	TGCAGCGTTGCGACAGGGAGCACCGGGGAGCTGTTTTTT	CSVATGSTGELFF
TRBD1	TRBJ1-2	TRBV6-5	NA	TGTGCCAGCGGAACACAGGGGGCCGATTATGGCTACACCTTC	CASGTQGADYGYTF
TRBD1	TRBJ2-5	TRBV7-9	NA	TGTGCCAGCAGCCCGGGACAGTACAAAGAGACCCAGTACTTC	CASSPGQYKETQYF
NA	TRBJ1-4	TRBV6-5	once	TGTGCCAGCATGCTGGGGGAAAAACTGTTTTTT	CASMLGEKLFF
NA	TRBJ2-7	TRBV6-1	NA	TGTGCCAGCAGTGACAGCCCCTACGAGCAGTACTTC	CASSDSPYEQYF
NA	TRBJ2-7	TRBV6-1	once	TGTGCCAGCAGTGAACGACAGGTCGTAACCTACGAGCAGTACTTC	CASSERQVVTYEQYF
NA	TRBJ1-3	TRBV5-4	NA	TGTGCCAGCAGCTGGGCCCAGTTCATCGGAAACACCATATATTTT	CASSWAQFIGNTIYF
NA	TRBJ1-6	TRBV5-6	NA	TGTGCCAGCAGCTTTAAAGGGAATTCACCCCTCCACTTT	CASSFKGNSPLHF
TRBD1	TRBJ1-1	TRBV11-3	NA	TGTGCCAGCAGCCGAGGGGGCCTTGCTGAAGCTTTCTTT	CASSRGGLAEAFF
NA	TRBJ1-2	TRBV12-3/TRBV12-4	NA	TGTGCCAGCAGTTCCGGACTAAATGGCTACACCTTC	CASSSGLNGYTF
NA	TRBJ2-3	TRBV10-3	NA	TGTGCCATCAGTGATGGCGGGGTCAGCACAGATACGCAGTATTTT	CAISDGGVSTDTQYF
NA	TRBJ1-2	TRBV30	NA	TGTGCCTGGAGTGTGGCGAGGGGCTACACCTTC	CAWSVARGYTF
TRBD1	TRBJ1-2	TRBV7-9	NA	TGTGCCAGCAGCAGCCGGGACAGGGAACGGGATGGCTACACCTTC	CASSSRDRERDGYTF
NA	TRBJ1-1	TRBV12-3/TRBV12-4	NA	TGTGCCAGCAGGACAGGCTTGAACACTGAAGCTTTCTTT	CASRTGLNTEAFF
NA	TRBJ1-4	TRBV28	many	TGTGCCAGCAGTTTGTCCTTCCTTAATGAAAAACTGTTTTTT	CASSLSFLNEKLFF
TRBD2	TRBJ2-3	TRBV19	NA	TGTGCCAGTACCGGGACTAGCCGGGTGGGCACAGATACGCAGTATTTT	CASTGTSRVGTDTQYF
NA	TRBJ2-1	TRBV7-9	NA	TGTGCCGGTGAGGAATGGGGCTACAATGAGCAGTTCTTC	CAGEEWGYNEQFF
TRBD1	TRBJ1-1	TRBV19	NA	TGTGCCAGTAGTATACAGGGGGCTAGAGGGGCTGAAGCTTTCTTT	CASSIQGARGAEAFF
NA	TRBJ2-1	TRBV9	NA	TGTGCCAGCACCAGAGCCCTCATTAAGAGCTCCTACAATGAGCAGTTCTTC	CASTRALIKSSYNEQFF
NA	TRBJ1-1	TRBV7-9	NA	TGTGCCAGCAGCCCAGAGCCGGACACTGAAGCTTTCTTT	CASSPEPDTEAFF